The 16 T cell receptor beta chains below come from one sample, sequenced in a study of cytomegalovirus exposure and HLA in healthy donors. Primers: 60 Vbeta forward and 13 Jbeta reverse. The protocol was immunoSEQ multiplex PCR, while the TCRdb copy is restricted to in-frame clones and leaves out a portion. The sample holds over 150,000 clones, around 78% seen once. Material: PBMCs. The receptors come from a woman aged 50 to 65 in good health and CMV-seropositive.

About this clone itself: The DNA is left out, because the CDR3 cannot be placed on it with certainty; the CDR3 is given as TCRdb lists it. The chain joins TRBV12-5 to TRBJ2-3; the table's D call, TRBD2, has no DNA check behind it. The CDR3 comprises 15 residues, both ends counted. In germline, CDR1 is LGHNT, CDR2 FRNRAP. The chain's CDR3 is CASGLGTGGGDTQYF.

Only a few counts were recorded for this clone. This rearrangement joins TRBV29-1 to TRBJ1-2; 8 bases are a match to TRBD1. Germline loops: CDR1 SQVTM, CDR2 ANQGSEA. The CDR3 is 14 residues long. Unmatched junction bases numbered 14, after V lost 6 bases and J lost 8 bases. CDR3 coding DNA: TGCAGCGTGACTTCCACAGGGGGGCGGGAAGGCTACACCTTC. This codes for CSVTSTGGREGYTF.

The rearrangement links TRBV7-2 to TRBJ2-3; D not certain. Germline CDR1 is SGHTA and CDR2 is FQGNSA. Trimming pared 3 bases from V and 2 bases from J, leaving 12 bases between. The CDR3 runs to 15 residues. The CDR3 bases are TGTGCCAGCAGCTTGTGGCGGCAAAACACAGATACGCAGTATTTT. Translated, it gives CASSLWRQNTDTQYF.

J is TRBJ1-1 and V is TRBV4-2, with D possibly TRBD1 on 5 matching bases. The V end was cut by 3 bases, the J end by 5 bases, with 16 bases between. The germline V gene has CDR1 LGHNA and CDR2 YNFKEQ. CDR3 length: 15 amino acids. CDR3: CASSQANRRGTEAFF. The CDR3 coding sequence is TGTGCCAGCAGCCAGGCCAACAGGAGGGGAACTGAAGCTTTCTTT.

This clone has just a few counts. V usage is TRBV5-1 and J usage is TRBJ2-2; D gene ambiguous. V lost 5 bases to trimming and J lost 7 bases, with 12 bases between them. Germline loops: CDR1 SGHRS, CDR2 YFSETQ. CDR3 length: 13 amino acids. CDR3 sequence reads: CASSEESGGELFF. CDR3 sequence (DNA): TGCGCCAGCAGTGAGGAGTCCGGCGGGGAGCTGTTTTTT.

This chain links TRBV30 with TRBJ2-5; 10 bases fit TRBD2. Trimming removed 1 base from V and 6 bases from J; junction bases left unmatched: 8. CDR3 length equals 15 residues. The germline CDR1 and CDR2 sequences are GTSNPN and SVGIG (reference sequence). CDR3 amino acids: CAWSGPSGGGKTQYF. As DNA, the CDR3 is TGTGCCTGGAGTGGGCCTAGCGGGGGTGGGAAGACCCAGTACTTC.

The genes are TRBV5-4 and TRBJ2-3, with 8 bases lining up with TRBD2. The J segment lost 6 bases and the V segment lost 0 bases, leaving 9 bases of the junction unmatched. The CDR3 spans 16 residues. Germline V gives CDR1 SGHNT, CDR2 YYREEE (reference sequence). CDR3 bases: TGTGCCAGCAGCTTGGCCCAGCGGGGGTCCACGGATACGCAGTATTTT. This sequence encodes CASSLAQRGSTDTQYF.

The chain joins TRBV6-5 to TRBJ2-2; 7 bases match TRBD1. In germline, CDR1 is MNHEY, CDR2 SVGAGI. After removal of 10 bases from V and 1 base from J, the junction contained 9 bases not matched to a gene. The CDR3 consists of 15 residues. The CDR3 region has the DNA TGTGCCACCAGCCGACGGACAGGGAACACCGGGGAGCTGTTTTTT. This translates into CATSRRTGNTGELFF.

The V gene is TRBV19, the J gene TRBJ2-3; the match to TRBD2 covers 7 bases. Trimming at V came to 7 bases and at J to 0 bases, leaving 7 bases not matched to a gene. The CDR3 has 15 residues. Per the germline V gene, CDR1 is LNHDA and CDR2 is SQIVND (reference sequence). For the CDR3, the DNA is TGTGCCAGTACCTCCTGGGGGGGGAGCACAGATACGCAGTATTTT. It is translated as CASTSWGGSTDTQYF.

The V gene is TRBV18, the J gene TRBJ1-5; a weak D match, TRBD1 (5 bases). V shed 2 bases and J shed 4 bases, with 15 bases lying between them. The CDR3 sequence is 16 residues long. Germline V CDR1 and CDR2: KGHSH, LQKENI. DNA for the CDR3: TGTGCCAGCTCACCAGCAGGGTGGCCCCCTAATCAGCCCCAGCATTTT. It is translated as CASSPAGWPPNQPQHF.

The V gene is TRBV25-1, the J gene TRBJ2-1; 7 bases match TRBD2. The CDR3 runs 15 residues. The germline CDR1 and CDR2 sequences are MGHDK and SYGVNS. J gave up 10 bases and V 2 bases, and 11 bases lay outside the gene matches. As DNA, the CDR3 is TGTGCCAGCAGTGAACCCGGGCTAGCGGACCGAGAGCAGTTCTTC. Amino acids: CASSEPGLADREQFF.

The J gene is TRBJ2-7, the V gene TRBV4-3, with D maybe TRBD2 (6 bases). The CDR3 is 13 amino acids. The germline CDR1 and CDR2 sequences are LGHNA and YSLEER. Deletions cut 4 bases from V and 7 bases from J, with 14 bases between. CDR3 sequence reads: CASSRSLATEQYF. CDR3 sequence (DNA): TGCGCCAGCAGCCGGAGCCTAGCGACAGAGCAGTACTTC.

This chain connects TRBV2 to TRBJ1-5; D is ambiguous. This CDR3 region has 13 residues. CDR1 and CDR2 from the germline V gene are SNHLY and FYNNEI. The V and J ends lost 9 bases and 6 bases respectively, with 15 bases between them. This CDR3 is CASGRGTSQPQHF. CDR3 coding DNA: TGTGCCAGTGGCCGGGGAACTAGTCAGCCCCAGCATTTT.

The chain has TRBV19 and TRBJ2-7; TRBD2 agrees at 12 bases. Germline V gene data show CDR1 as LNHDA and CDR2 as SQIVND (reference sequence). CDR3 size: 16 residues. V lost 5 bases to trimming and J lost 4 bases; unmatched junction nucleotides: 9. This CDR3 is CASSVTSGRRPYEQYF. CDR3 in DNA: TGTGCCAGTAGTGTTACTAGCGGGAGGCGACCTTACGAGCAGTACTTC.

The chain has TRBV9 and TRBJ2-3; perhaps TRBD2 as D (5 bases). Germline V gene sequence: CDR1 SGDLS, CDR2 YYNGEE. CDR3 length equals 16 residues. The germline V and J ends were trimmed by 4 bases and 0 bases, with 15 bases remaining between them. The CDR3 DNA follows: TGTGCCAGCAGCCCGGGGAACGCACCTAGCACAGATACGCAGTATTTT. Its protein product is CASSPGNAPSTDTQYF. Variable domain in full (rest from reference TRBV9 and TRBJ2-3): DSGVTQTPKHLITATGQRVTLRCSPRSGDLSVYWYQQSLDQGLQFLIQYYNGEERAKGNILERFSAQQFPDLHSELNLSSLELGDSALYFCASSPGNAPSTDTQYFGPGTRLTVL.

The chain is built from TRBV5-4 and TRBJ1-2; weak D call: TRBD1 (5 bases). Deletions cut 4 bases from V and 6 bases from J, with 13 bases between. Per the germline V gene, CDR1 is SGHNT and CDR2 is YYREEE (reference sequence). CDR3 size: 13 residues. DNA for the CDR3: TGTGCCAGCAGCCTTGGTGCGGGGGATGGCTACACCTTC. Protein: CASSLGAGDGYTF.